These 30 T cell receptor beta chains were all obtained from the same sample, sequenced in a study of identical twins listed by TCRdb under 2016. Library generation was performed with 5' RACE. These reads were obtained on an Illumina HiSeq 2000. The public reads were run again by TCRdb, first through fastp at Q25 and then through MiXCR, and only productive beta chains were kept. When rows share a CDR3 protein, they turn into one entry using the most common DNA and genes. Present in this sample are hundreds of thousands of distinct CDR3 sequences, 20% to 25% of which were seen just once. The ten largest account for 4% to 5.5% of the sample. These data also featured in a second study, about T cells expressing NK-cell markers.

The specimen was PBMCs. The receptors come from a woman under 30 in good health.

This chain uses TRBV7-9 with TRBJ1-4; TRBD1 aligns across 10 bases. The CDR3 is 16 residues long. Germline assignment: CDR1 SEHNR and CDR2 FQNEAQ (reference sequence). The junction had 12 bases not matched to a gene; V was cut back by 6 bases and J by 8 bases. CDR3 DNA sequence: TGTGCCAGCAGTTCCCTTTCCGGACAGGGGGGCGAAAAACTGTTTTTT. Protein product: CASSSLSGQGGEKLFF.

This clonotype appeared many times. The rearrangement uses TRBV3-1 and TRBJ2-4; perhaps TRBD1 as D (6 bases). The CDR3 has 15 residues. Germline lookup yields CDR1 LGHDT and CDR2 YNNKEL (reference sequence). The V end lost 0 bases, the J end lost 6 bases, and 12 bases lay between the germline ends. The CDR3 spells CASSQDRQGINIQYF. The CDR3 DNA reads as TGTGCCAGCAGCCAAGATCGGCAGGGGATAAACATTCAGTACTTC.

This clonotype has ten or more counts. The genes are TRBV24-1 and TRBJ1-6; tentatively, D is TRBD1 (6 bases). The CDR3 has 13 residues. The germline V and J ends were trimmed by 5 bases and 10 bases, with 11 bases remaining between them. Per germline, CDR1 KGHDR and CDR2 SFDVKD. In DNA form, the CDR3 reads TGTGCCACCAGTGCGGGGGGCGGCTCACCCCTCCACTTT. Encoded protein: CATSAGGGSPLHF.

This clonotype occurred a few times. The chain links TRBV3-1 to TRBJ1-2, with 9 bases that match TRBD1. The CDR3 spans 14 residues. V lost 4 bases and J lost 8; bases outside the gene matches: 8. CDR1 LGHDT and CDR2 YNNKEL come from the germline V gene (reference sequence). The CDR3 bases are TGTGCCAGCAGCCCCGGGACAGGGAATCAGGGCTACACCTTC. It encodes CASSPGTGNQGYTF.

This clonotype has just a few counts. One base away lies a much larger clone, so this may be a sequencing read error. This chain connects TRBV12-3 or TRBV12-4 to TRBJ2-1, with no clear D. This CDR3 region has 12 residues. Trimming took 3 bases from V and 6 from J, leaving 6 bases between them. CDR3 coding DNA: TGTGCCAGCAGTTTCCCCCTCAATGAGCAGTTCTTC. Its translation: CASSFPLNEQFF.

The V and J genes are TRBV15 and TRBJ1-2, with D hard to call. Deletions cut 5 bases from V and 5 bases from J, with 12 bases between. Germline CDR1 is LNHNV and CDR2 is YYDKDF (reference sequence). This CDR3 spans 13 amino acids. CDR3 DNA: TGTGCCACCAGCCCCGGACCTTATTATGGCTACACCTTC. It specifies CATSPGPYYGYTF.

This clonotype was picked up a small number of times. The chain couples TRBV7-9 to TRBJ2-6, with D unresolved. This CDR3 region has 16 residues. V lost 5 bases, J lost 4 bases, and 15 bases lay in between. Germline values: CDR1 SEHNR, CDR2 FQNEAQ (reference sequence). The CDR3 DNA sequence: TGTGCCAGCAGCCCCCCCGGGCTAAGAGGGGCCAACGTCCTGACTTTC. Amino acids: CASSPPGLRGANVLTF.

The CDR3 sequence: CASSLAVGLAGDTQYF. The CDR3 nucleotides read TGTGCCAGCAGCTTAGCGGTAGGACTAGCCGGAGATACGCAGTATTTT. The V and J genes are TRBV7-2 and TRBJ2-3, with 8 bases matching TRBD2. The CDR3 is 16 amino acids. With 0 bases clipped from V and 5 bases from J, the junction kept 7 bases outside the gene matches. CDR1 is SGHTA, CDR2 FQGNSA, per germline. The full variable domain, its missing parts supplied by reference TRBV7-2 and TRBJ2-3, is GAGVSQSPSNKVTEKGKDVELRCDPISGHTALYWYRQSLGQGLEFLIYFQGNSAPDKSGLPSDRFSAERTGGSVSTLTIQRTQQEDSAVYLCASSLAVGLAGDTQYFGPGTRLTVL.

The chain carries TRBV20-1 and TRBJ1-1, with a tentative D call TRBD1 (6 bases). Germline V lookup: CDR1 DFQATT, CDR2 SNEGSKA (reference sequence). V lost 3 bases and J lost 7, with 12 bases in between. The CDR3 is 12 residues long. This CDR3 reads CSASRGQSEAFF. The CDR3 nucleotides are TGCAGTGCTAGTCGGGGGCAGAGTGAAGCTTTCTTT.

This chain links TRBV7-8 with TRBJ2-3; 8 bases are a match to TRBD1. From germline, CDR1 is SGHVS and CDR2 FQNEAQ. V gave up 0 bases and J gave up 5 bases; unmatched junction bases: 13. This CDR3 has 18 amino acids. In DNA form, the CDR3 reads TGTGCCAGCAGCTTAGCGCGATTCCGAGGACAGGGAAAAGATACGCAGTATTTT. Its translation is CASSLARFRGQGKDTQYF.

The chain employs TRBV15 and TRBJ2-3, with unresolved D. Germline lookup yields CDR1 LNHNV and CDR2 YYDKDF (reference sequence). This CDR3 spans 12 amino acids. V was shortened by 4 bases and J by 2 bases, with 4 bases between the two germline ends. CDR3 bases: TGTGCCACCAGCATTGACACAGATACGCAGTATTTT. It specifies CATSIDTDTQYF.

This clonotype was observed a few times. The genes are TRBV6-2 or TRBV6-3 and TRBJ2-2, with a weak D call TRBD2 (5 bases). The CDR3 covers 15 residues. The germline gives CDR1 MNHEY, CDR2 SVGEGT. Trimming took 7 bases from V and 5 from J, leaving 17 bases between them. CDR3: CASKERGEQTGELFF. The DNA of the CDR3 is TGTGCCAGCAAAGAACGGGGAGAACAGACCGGGGAGCTGTTTTTT.

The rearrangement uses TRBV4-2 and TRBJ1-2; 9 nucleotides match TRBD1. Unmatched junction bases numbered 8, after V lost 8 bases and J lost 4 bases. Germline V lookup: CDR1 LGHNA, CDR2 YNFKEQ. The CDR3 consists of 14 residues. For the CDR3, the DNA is TGTGCCAGCCGGGGACAGGGAATTAGCTATGGCTACACCTTC. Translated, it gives CASRGQGISYGYTF.

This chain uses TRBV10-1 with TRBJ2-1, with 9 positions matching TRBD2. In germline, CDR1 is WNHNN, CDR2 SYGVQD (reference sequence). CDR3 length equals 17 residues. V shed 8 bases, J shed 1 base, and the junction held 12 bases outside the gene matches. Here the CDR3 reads CASSEGVAGASYNEQFF. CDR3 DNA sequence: TGCGCCAGCTCCGAGGGGGTAGCGGGAGCATCCTACAATGAGCAGTTCTTC.

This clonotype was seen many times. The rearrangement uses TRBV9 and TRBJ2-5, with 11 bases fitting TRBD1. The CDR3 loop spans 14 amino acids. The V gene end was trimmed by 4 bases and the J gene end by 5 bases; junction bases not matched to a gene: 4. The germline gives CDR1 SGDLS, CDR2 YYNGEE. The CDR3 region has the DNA TGTGCCAGCAGCCGGACAGGGGGCAGCGAGACCCAGTACTTC. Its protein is CASSRTGGSETQYF.

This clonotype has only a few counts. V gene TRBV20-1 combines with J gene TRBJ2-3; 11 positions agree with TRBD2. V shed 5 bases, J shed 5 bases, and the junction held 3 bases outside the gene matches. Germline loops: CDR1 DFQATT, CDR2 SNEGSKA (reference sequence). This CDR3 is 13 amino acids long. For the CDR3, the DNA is TGCAGTGCTGGGACTAGCGGTGGAGATACGCAGTATTTT. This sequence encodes CSAGTSGGDTQYF.

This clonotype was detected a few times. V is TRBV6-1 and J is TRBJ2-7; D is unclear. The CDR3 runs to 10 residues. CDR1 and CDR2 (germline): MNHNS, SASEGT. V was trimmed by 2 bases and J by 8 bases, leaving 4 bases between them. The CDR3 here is CASSEWKQYF. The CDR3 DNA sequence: TGTGCCAGCAGTGAATGGAAGCAGTACTTC.

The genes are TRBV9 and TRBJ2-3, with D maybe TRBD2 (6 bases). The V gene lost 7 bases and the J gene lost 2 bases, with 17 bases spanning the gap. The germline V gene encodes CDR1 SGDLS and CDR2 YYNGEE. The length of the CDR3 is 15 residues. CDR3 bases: TGTGCCAGCGATCTTACGGGACTGAACACAGATACGCAGTATTTT. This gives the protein CASDLTGLNTDTQYF.

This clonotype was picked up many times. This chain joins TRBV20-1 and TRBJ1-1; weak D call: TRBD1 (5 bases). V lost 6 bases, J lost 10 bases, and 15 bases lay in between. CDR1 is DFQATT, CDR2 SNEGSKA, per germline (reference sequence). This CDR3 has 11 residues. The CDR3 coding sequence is TGCAGTGCGGGGGAGGCCATCGGAGCTTTCTTT. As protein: CSAGEAIGAFF.

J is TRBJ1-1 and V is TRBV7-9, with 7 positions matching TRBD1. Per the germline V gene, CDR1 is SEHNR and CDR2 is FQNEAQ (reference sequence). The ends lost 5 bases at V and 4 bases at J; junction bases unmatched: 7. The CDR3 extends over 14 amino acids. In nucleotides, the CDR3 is TGTGCCAGCAGCAAGACAGGGATGGGCACTGAAGCTTTCTTT. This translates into CASSKTGMGTEAFF. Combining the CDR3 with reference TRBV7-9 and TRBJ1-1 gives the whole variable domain DTGVSQNPRHKITKRGQNVTFRCDPISEHNRLYWYRQTLGQGPEFLTYFQNEAQLEKSRLLSDRFSAERPKGSFSTLEIQRTEQGDSAMYLCASSKTGMGTEAFFGQGTRLTVV.

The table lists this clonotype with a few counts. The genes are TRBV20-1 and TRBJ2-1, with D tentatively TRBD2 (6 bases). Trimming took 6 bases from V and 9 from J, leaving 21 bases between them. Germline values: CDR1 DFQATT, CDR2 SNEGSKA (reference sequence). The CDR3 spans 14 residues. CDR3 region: CSAGEAGPQGEQFF. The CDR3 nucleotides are TGCAGTGCGGGGGAGGCGGGGCCTCAGGGTGAGCAGTTCTTC.

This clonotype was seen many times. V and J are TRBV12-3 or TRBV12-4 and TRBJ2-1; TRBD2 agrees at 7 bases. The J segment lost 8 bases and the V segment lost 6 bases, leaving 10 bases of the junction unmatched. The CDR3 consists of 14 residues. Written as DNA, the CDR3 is TGTGCCAGCAGCGCGACTAGCTATCGGGATGAGCAGTTCTTC. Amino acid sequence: CASSATSYRDEQFF.

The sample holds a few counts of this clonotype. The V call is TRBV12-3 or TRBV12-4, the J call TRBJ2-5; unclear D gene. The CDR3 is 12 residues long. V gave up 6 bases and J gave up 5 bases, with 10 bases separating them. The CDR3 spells CASRHVGETQYF. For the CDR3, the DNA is TGTGCCAGCAGACATGTAGGCGAGACCCAGTACTTC.

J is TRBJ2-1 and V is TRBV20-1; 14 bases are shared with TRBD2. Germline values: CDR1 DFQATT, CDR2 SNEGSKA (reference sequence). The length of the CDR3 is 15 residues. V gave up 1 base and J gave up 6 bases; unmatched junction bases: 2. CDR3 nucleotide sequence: TGCAGTGCTAGAGCGGGACTAGCGGGAGTCAATGAGCAGTTCTTC. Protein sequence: CSARAGLAGVNEQFF.

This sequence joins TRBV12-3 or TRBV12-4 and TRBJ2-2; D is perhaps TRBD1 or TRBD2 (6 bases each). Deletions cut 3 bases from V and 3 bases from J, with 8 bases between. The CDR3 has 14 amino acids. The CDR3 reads CASSFGGHTGELFF. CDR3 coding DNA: TGTGCCAGCAGTTTTGGGGGGCACACCGGGGAGCTGTTTTTT.

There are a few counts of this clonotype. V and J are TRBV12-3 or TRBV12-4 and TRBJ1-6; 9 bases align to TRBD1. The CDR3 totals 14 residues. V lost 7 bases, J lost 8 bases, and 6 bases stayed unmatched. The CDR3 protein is CASTTGTGYSPLHF. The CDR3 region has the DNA TGTGCCAGCACGACCGGGACAGGGTATTCACCCCTCCACTTT.

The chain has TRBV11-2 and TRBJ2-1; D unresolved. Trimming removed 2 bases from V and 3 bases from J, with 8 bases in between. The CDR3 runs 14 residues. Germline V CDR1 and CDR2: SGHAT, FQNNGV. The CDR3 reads CASSLKGDYNEQFF. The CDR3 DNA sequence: TGTGCCAGCAGCTTAAAGGGCGACTACAATGAGCAGTTCTTC.

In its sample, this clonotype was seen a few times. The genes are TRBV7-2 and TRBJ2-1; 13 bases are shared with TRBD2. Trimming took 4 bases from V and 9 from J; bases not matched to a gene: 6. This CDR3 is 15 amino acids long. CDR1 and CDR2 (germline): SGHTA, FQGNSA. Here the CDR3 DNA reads TGTGCCAGCAGCTACGGACTAGCGGGAGTAAGTGAGCAGTTCTTC. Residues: CASSYGLAGVSEQFF.

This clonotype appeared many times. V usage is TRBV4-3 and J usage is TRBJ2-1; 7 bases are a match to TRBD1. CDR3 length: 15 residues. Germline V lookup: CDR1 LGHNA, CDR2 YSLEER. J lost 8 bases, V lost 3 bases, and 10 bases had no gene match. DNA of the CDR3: TGCGCCAGCAGCCAGACAGGGCTCGGTAGGCATGAGCAGTTCTTC. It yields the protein CASSQTGLGRHEQFF.

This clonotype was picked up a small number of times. The CDR3 DNA reads as TGTGCCAGCAGCCTCGAACACCCAGATACGCAGTATTTT. Protein: CASSLEHPDTQYF. The V and J genes are TRBV14 and TRBJ2-3; D ambiguous. V lost 4 bases and J lost 4, with 9 bases in between. From germline, CDR1 is SGHDN and CDR2 FVKESK. The CDR3 consists of 13 residues. Complete variable domain (other parts from reference TRBV14 and TRBJ2-3): EAGVTQFPSHSVIEKGQTVTLRCDPISGHDNLYWYRRVMGKEIKFLLHFVKESKQDESGMPNNRFLAERTGGTYSTLKVQPAELEDSGVYFCASSLEHPDTQYFGPGTRLTVL.